This is a list of T cell receptor beta chains from one sample in a study of cytomegalovirus exposure and HLA in healthy donors. Sequenced by immunoSEQ multiplex PCR; TCRdb stores in-frame clones only, minus some. Of under 150,000 clones in the sample, about three fifths were seen once. The sequencing input was PBMCs. The receptor set was obtained from a man aged 35-49 years in good health and CMV-seropositive. Both conserved end residues are trimmed from each CDR3. Fields, in order: J gene, clone size, V gene, CDR3 protein. Clone size is shown for a subset of rows, as once, few, many or a class of expanded clone.

TRBJ2-3 | . | TRBV29-1 | SVAASSDYYTDTQY
TRBJ1-1 | once | TRBV19 | ASSIDRGTEAF
TRBJ2-7 | . | TRBV5-4 | ASSLEQGKAPYYEQY
TRBJ1-1 | . | TRBV6-1 | ASSEAGSAREAF
TRBJ1-6 | . | TRBV11-1 | ASSTQGLISPLH
TRBJ2-3 | . | TRBV10-1 | ASSELHAGTGGTDTQY
TRBJ2-1 | . | TRBV7-8 | ASSPLGGGLLDEQF
TRBJ2-2 | . | TRBV7-2 | ASSQSMTGGATGELF
TRBJ1-2 | . | TRBV5-5 | ASSLFPDRGIVYGYT
TRBJ2-5 | . | TRBV6-5 | ASSSLAGGTQY
TRBJ1-3 | . | TRBV7-2 | ASSLVGTGTGTIY
TRBJ2-7 | once | TRBV5-3 | ARSPGAKRGVEQY
TRBJ2-2 | . | TRBV30 | AWNFQGYTGELF
TRBJ1-5 | . | TRBV18 | ASSPGTGGNQPQH
TRBJ2-7 | . | TRBV27 | ASRSSGTDYYEQY
TRBJ2-7 | . | TRBV5-6 | ASSLVASGGSEQY
TRBJ1-3 | once | TRBV9 | ASSVDSSRLLGNTIY
TRBJ2-7 | . | TRBV5-1 | ASSLGQGASYEQY
TRBJ2-7 | once | TRBV4-3 | ASSQEVGEGTYEQY
TRBJ2-1 | . | TRBV5-4 | ASSLGGTSYNEQF
TRBJ2-1 | few | TRBV7-2 | ASSSQIGRGSYNEQF
TRBJ2-4 | . | TRBV5-1 | ASSSTGGFDIQY
TRBJ2-3 | . | TRBV6-1 | ASQSWRGNTDTQY
TRBJ2-2 | . | TRBV7-6 | ASSLVSGNTGELF
TRBJ2-3 | . | TRBV7-8 | ASSLARGTGGGYSADTQY
TRBJ2-1 | . | TRBV4-3 | ASSQDHGSSYNEQF
TRBJ2-5 | . | TRBV28 | ASSFRASGRAWGQETQY
TRBJ2-5 | . | TRBV7-2 | ASSHDTMGANPQY
TRBJ2-7 | few | TRBV18 | ASSRDQGEQY
TRBJ2-6 | . | TRBV7-9 | ASSLVRGLGANVLT
TRBJ2-3 | few | TRBV28 | ASQGAGPADTQY
TRBJ1-4 | . | TRBV5-1 | ASSFSGGTNEKLF
TRBJ1-2 | . | TRBV19 | ASRNGQGLYGYT
TRBJ2-7 | once | TRBV6-5 | ASRGGTGISYEQY
TRBJ2-7 | . | TRBV4-3 | ASSQDFPVGGMNEQY
TRBJ2-7 | . | TRBV19 | ASSWSGRSSYEQY
TRBJ2-5 | . | TRBV14 | ASSQGTTARTQY
TRBJ1-2 | . | TRBV28 | ASSRPYGQGGGYT
TRBJ2-5 | . | TRBV15 | ATSRDPELALQETQY
. | . | TRBV5-4 | ASSPWSGSVYEQY
TRBJ1-3 | few | TRBV5-1 | ASSPQGHLSGNTIY
TRBJ2-3 | . | TRBV10-1 | ASRGRDLSTDTQY
TRBJ2-7 | . | TRBV2 | ASSDLVQGTEQY
TRBJ1-2 | . | TRBV5-1 | ASSLVVGGSYGYT
TRBJ2-7 | . | TRBV18 | ASSFGSAYEQY
TRBJ1-2 | . | TRBV19 | ASSPGQLIYGYT
TRBJ1-2 | . | TRBV5-4 | ASTLAGGDYGYT
TRBJ1-5 | . | TRBV6-5 | ASSYSGQFDQPQH
TRBJ2-3 | . | TRBV7-2 | ASIYRGLDTQY
TRBJ2-1 | . | TRBV6-6 | ASSYRLNSYNEQF
TRBJ2-7 | . | TRBV9 | ASSVGGRDPYEQY
TRBJ2-2 | . | TRBV15 | ATSRFGQGRGGELF
TRBJ1-5 | few | TRBV30 | AWNEGRGYQPQH
TRBJ2-2 | few | TRBV10-1 | ASSASWWGQGDTGELF
TRBJ1-5 | few | TRBV28 | ASNSGQNQPQH
TRBJ2-7 | . | TRBV11-1 | ASSLEGEGAYEQY